This T cell receptor beta chain was captured by sequencing in a study of blood T cell repertoires in COVID-19. Study details: Whether acute or convalescent, the COVID-19 samples came from the United States, Italy and Spain. Sample material is recorded as cDNA or gDNA derived from T cells, B-cell-depleted T cells, or PBMCs.

Only a few counts were recorded for this clone. In the original workflow: Counts of nucleated cells, estimated from reference gene primer amplification, were obtained. Generated by immunoSEQ multiplex PCR, the TCRdb table keeps only in-frame clones and is missing some. That table supplies the V and J calls and clone size; D and trimming were determined from the DNA. The repertoire holds 150,000 to 200,000 clones, with around four fifths as singletons. The V gene's germline CDR1 is LNHDA and CDR2 SQIVND (reference sequence). This CDR3 comprises 15 residues. V dropped 3 bases and J dropped 4 bases, with 15 bases sitting between them.

This chain connects TRBV19 to TRBJ1-2; D remains unclear. The TCR was taken from a woman aged 40 to 55 with acute or convalescent COVID-19. The sequencing input was peripheral blood. The CDR3, as DNA: TGTGCCAGTAGTATTCTTGGTTTGGCCACCTATGGCTACACCTTC. Translating gives CASSILGLATYGYTF.